The 4 T cell receptor beta chains listed next were all sequenced from one sample in a study of cytomegalovirus exposure and HLA in healthy donors. The primer mix had 60 Vbeta and 13 Jbeta primers. Clones were read by immunoSEQ multiplex PCR, and TCRdb kept only the in-frame ones, dropping some. The repertoire has around 100,000 clones, approximately 66% of them found once; the top ten carry more than 3%. Input material: PBMCs. These receptors were obtained from a woman aged 50 to 65 in good health and CMV-seronegative.

Only one count was recorded for this clone. The chain carries TRBV27 and TRBJ2-1; D might be TRBD2 (5 bases). V was cut by 4 bases and J by 2 bases, with 9 bases left in between. CDR3 length: 14 amino acids. Germline CDR1 reads MNHEY; CDR2 reads SMNVEV (reference sequence). For the CDR3, the DNA is TGTGCCAGCAGTTACGGGATGGCCTACAATGAGCAGTTCTTC. Encoded protein: CASSYGMAYNEQFF.

This clone was seen a handful of times. The chain uses TRBV28 and TRBJ1-2; D is unclear. V was cut by 5 bases and J by 7 bases, with 8 bases left in between. This CDR3 has 11 residues. Per the germline V gene, CDR1 is MDHEN and CDR2 is SYDVKM. For the CDR3, the DNA is TGTGCCAGCAGTCTTCAGGTTGGCTACACCTTC. It translates to CASSLQVGYTF.

For the CDR3, the DNA is TGCGCCAGCAGCGAAGACACTAGTGGGGAGCGGGAGCAGTACTTC. Translation gives CASSEDTSGEREQYF. The rearrangement uses TRBV5-1 and TRBJ2-7; a weak D match, TRBD2 (5 bases). There are 15 residues in the CDR3. Germline V gives CDR1 SGHRS, CDR2 YFSETQ. Trimming stripped 4 bases from V and 7 bases from J, with 21 bases between.

The V call is TRBV5-1, the J call TRBJ1-2; 7 bases are a match to TRBD1. Losses at the gene ends were 0 bases for V and 4 bases for J; bases not matched to a gene: 3. This CDR3 region has 14 residues. Germline V lookup: CDR1 SGHRS, CDR2 YFSETQ. The DNA of the CDR3 is TGCGCCAGCAGCTTGGGCGACAGGGTCTATGGCTACACCTTC. Amino acid sequence: CASSLGDRVYGYTF. Using reference TRBV5-1 and TRBJ1-2 for the parts outside the CDR3, the full variable domain is KAGVTQTPRYLIKTRGQQVTLSCSPISGHRSVSWYQQTPGQGLQFLFEYFSETQRNKGNFPGRFSGRQFSNSRSEMNVSTLELGDSALYLCASSLGDRVYGYTFGSGTRLTVV.